The 2 T cell receptor beta chains reported below all come from one sample, sequenced in a study of blood T cell repertoires in COVID-19. Sequencing was performed with immunoSEQ multiplex PCR; in TCRdb, only in-frame clones are kept and a portion is missing. The table lists about 230,000 clones, 85% to 90% of them singletons. Sequencing was carried out using peripheral blood. Receptors were obtained from a man aged 45-65 years with COVID-19, enrolled during active disease.

The genes are TRBV20-1 and TRBJ2-1, with D unresolved. Trimming took 3 bases from V and 8 from J, leaving 11 bases between them. The CDR3 is made up of 12 amino acids. Looked up from germline, CDR1 is DFQATT and CDR2 is SNEGSKA (reference sequence). The CDR3 nucleotides are TGCAGTGCTAGTCCACTAAGAGATGAGCAGTTCTTC. Protein product: CSASPLRDEQFF.

The chain has TRBV7-2 and TRBJ2-1; weak D call: TRBD1 (6 bases). The CDR3 is 15 amino acids. V was trimmed by 5 bases and J by 2 bases, leaving 13 bases between them. In germline, CDR1 is SGHTA, CDR2 FQGNSA. CDR3 in DNA: TGTGCCAGCAGCCTCAGGGGCCCCCCCTACAATGAGCAGTTCTTC. It specifies CASSLRGPPYNEQFF.